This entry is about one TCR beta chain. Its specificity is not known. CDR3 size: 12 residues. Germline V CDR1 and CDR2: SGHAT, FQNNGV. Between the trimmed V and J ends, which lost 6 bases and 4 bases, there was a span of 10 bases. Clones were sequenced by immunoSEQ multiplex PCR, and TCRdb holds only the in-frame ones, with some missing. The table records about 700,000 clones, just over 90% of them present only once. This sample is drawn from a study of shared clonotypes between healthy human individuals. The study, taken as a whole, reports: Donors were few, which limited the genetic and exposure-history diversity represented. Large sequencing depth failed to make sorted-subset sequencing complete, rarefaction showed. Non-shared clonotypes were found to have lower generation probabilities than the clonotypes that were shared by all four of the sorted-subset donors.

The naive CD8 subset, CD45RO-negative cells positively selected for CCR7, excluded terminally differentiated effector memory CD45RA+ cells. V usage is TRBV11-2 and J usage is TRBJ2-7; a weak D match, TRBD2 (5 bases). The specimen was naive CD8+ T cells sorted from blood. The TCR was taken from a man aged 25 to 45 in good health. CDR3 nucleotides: TGTGCCAGCAGGCGCCCGGGGTACGAGCAGTACTTC. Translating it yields CASRRPGYEQYF.